The rows below give T cell receptor beta chains drawn from one sample of a study of metastatic and nonmetastatic thyroid tumors. TCRdb ran MiXCR on the PCR reads. In the table there are about 40,000 clones, approximately 15% of which are singletons. Sequenced: blood. These receptors all come from a female donor with papillary thyroid cancer or a benign thyroid nodule (not recorded which). Some clones in this sample may be carry-over from other donors' samples. CDR3s include the opening cysteine and the closing phenylalanine or tryptophan. Fields, in order: clone size, J gene, V gene, D gene, CDR3 DNA, CDR3 protein. D genes are given only for firm matches. Size values are once, few and many counts, or a class for expanded clones, and some rows have none.

>many|TRBJ2-5|TRBV9|-
TGTGCCAGCAGCGTAGGCCCTCAAGAGACCCAGTACTTC
CASSVGPQETQYF
>many|TRBJ2-5|TRBV7-3|TRBD1
TGTGCCAGTCAACCCAACACCCGCCGGGACAGGGAGGAGGAGACCCAGTACTTC
CASQPNTRRDREEETQYF
>many|TRBJ2-5|TRBV29-1|-
TGCAGCGTTGAAGGAGTGATAATTCAAGAGACCCAGTACTTC
CSVEGVIIQETQYF
>many|TRBJ2-7|TRBV25-1|TRBD2
TGTGCCAGCAGTGCCCCTAGCGGGAGGGCCTGGGAGCAGTACTTC
CASSAPSGRAWEQYF
>medium-sized|TRBJ2-1|TRBV6-1|TRBD2
TGTGCCAGCGAACCCCGCCGACTAGCGGCGTACAATGAGCAGTTCTTC
CASEPRRLAAYNEQFF
>-|TRBJ2-7|TRBV20-1|TRBD1
TGCAGTGCTAGAGTACGCTATGAGGGACAGGGGGCGGCCGAGCAGTACTTT
CSARVRYEGQGAAEQYF
>few|TRBJ1-5|TRBV6-1|TRBD1
TGTGCCAGCACTCCGGGACAGGGAACATATAGGAATCAGCCCCAGCATTTT
CASTPGQGTYRNQPQHF
>-|TRBJ1-2|TRBV20-1|TRBD1
TGCAGTGCTAGTAGATCCGGGACAGTGGGCTCGTGCTACACCTTC
CSASRSGTVGSCYTF
>few|TRBJ2-3|TRBV28|-
TGTGTCAGAAAACCCAGAGACAGGCGCACAGATACGCAGTATTTT
CVRKPRDRRTDTQYF
>many|TRBJ2-5|TRBV12-3/TRBV12-4|-
TGTGCCAGCAACCCTGGGGCCATGGGGGAGACCCAGTACTTC
CASNPGAMGETQYF
>many|TRBJ1-4|TRBV20-1|TRBD1
TGCAGTGCTACACCTCCCTGGGGGACAGGGGCTGCAGAAAAACTGTTTTTT
CSATPPWGTGAAEKLFF
>many|TRBJ2-1|TRBV5-1|TRBD2
TGCGCCAGCACCCCACTAGCGGGGGGTCACAATGAGCAGTTCTTC
CASTPLAGGHNEQFF
>-|TRBJ1-2|TRBV7-2|-
TGTGCCAGCAGCTTACGGGTTCAGTATGGCTACACCTTC
CASSLRVQYGYTF
>-|TRBJ2-1|TRBV5-1|TRBD2
TGCGCCAGCAGCTTCGTGTCTAGCGGGTACAATGAGCAGTTCTTC
CASSFVSSGYNEQFF
>many|TRBJ2-2|TRBV7-3|TRBD1
TGTGCCAGCAGCCTTTCCGGGACAGCCTACACCGGGGAGCTGTTTTTT
CASSLSGTAYTGELFF
>-|TRBJ2-1|TRBV10-3|-
TGTGCCATCAGTGGAAGATTGGCTAGTGGGACCTCCCACAATGAGCAGTTCTTC
CAISGRLASGTSHNEQFF
>medium-sized|TRBJ1-1|TRBV12-3/TRBV12-4|TRBD1
TGTGCCAGCAGCCATGACGGTAGGGGGACAGGGTCTGAAGCTTTCTTT
CASSHDGRGTGSEAFF
>many|TRBJ2-2|TRBV18|-
TGTGCCAGCTCACAATCGGACGGCACCGGGGAGCTGTTTTTT
CASSQSDGTGELFF
>many|TRBJ1-1|TRBV5-1|TRBD1
TGCGCCAGCAGCTCGGGACAGGCGAACACTGAAGCTTTCTTT
CASSSGQANTEAFF
>-|TRBJ1-5|TRBV6-1|-
TGTGCCAGCAGTGCTTCCGACATCGTTAATCAGCCCCAGCATTTT
CASSASDIVNQPQHF
>few|TRBJ2-4|TRBV4-1|-
TGCGCCAGCAGCCAAGTAGGTGCTCTAGCCAAAAACATTCAGTGCTTC
CASSQVGALAKNIQCF
>few|TRBJ2-2|TRBV12-3/TRBV12-4|TRBD2
TGTGCCAGCACCCGGGGACTAGCTCCCGGTGAGCTGTTTTTT
CASTRGLAPGELFF
>-|TRBJ2-3|TRBV5-1|TRBD2
TGCGCCAGCAGCTTGGTGTGGGGTAGCGGGGGAGATTCAGATACGCAGTATTTT
CASSLVWGSGGDSDTQYF
>many|TRBJ1-2|TRBV28|TRBD1
TGTGCCAGCAGTTTATTGGGACAGCCCCCCTCAACCTTC
CASSLLGQPPSTF
>medium-sized|TRBJ2-7|TRBV12-3/TRBV12-4|-
TGTGCCAGCAGCGCCACCTACGAGCAGTACTTC
CASSATYEQYF
>many|TRBJ1-5|TRBV10-2|-
TGCGCCAGCAGTGAGTCTGGGGACAATCAGCCCCAGCATTTT
CASSESGDNQPQHF
>many|TRBJ2-1|TRBV5-1|-
TGCGCCAGCAGCTTAGGTACCAGGGGCTACAATGAGCAGTTCTTC
CASSLGTRGYNEQFF
>many|TRBJ2-1|TRBV2|TRBD2
TGTGCCAGCAGGGGACTAGCGAATTACTACAATGAGCAGTTCTTC
CASRGLANYYNEQFF
>many|TRBJ2-6|TRBV6-1|-
TGTGCCAGCAGTGGCCCTTGGGCGCCTTACTCTGGGGCCAACGTCCTGACTTTC
CASSGPWAPYSGANVLTF
>medium-sized|TRBJ2-7|TRBV19|-
TGTGCCAGTGCGGGGAGCTCCTACGAGCAGTACTTC
CASAGSSYEQYF
>many|TRBJ1-1|TRBV3-1|-
TGTGCCAGCGCACACGTAAACACTGAAGCTTTCTTT
CASAHVNTEAFF
>-|TRBJ2-2|TRBV19|TRBD1
TGTGCCAGTTTTCCAGGACAGGGTCACGGGGAGCTGTTTTTT
CASFPGQGHGELFF
>many|TRBJ2-7|TRBV7-2|-
TGTGCCAGCAGCTTAGAGCGCGGCTCCTACGAGCAGTACTTC
CASSLERGSYEQYF
>few|TRBJ2-6|TRBV20-1|TRBD2
TGCAGTGCTAGCCCAACAACTAGCGGGTCTAGCTCTGGGGCCAACGTCCTGACTTTC
CSASPTTSGSSSGANVLTF